This T cell receptor beta chain is from a study of PD-L1 blockade in urothelial cancer. At the level of the study: Samples came from 3 weeks, at the second dose, and 6 weeks into treatment. T cell content in blood samples showed a median of approximately 140,000.

Trimming left V 4 bases short and J 4 bases short, with 11 bases between. The V gene's germline CDR1 is MGHDK and CDR2 SYGVNS. There are 13 residues in the CDR3. Study results and limitations: When measured at 3 weeks, tumor-associated blood clones expanded more in durable-benefit patients.

Remarks on this clone: Its antigen is not identified.

The repertoire was sequenced with immunoSEQ multiplex PCR; TCRdb's copy has only in-frame clones and lacks some. The table has about 51,000 clones, around 88% seen once. This receptor was identified in a man aged 55-75 years with urothelial cancer. The V call is TRBV25-1, the J call TRBJ2-7, with D unresolved. The sequencing used PBMCs, collected around atezolizumab (anti-PD-L1) treatment. The CDR3 loop is CASSAGLEYEQYF. CDR3 DNA: TGTGCCAGCAGTGCGGGTCTTGAATACGAGCAGTACTTC.